These 26 T cell receptor beta chains share one sample of origin, sequenced in a study of blood T cells in healthy people across ages. A J-beta primer mix and a sample-barcoded 5' primer were used in a second PCR of about 7 to 12 cycles. TCRdb called the 5' RACE reads again in MiXCR, with one record for every CDR3 protein. The sample has about 750,000 distinct CDR3 sequences; around half are singletons. Sequenced sample: blood. The receptor source for this set is a man at least 80 years old in good health.

In the case of this clonotype: The junction departs from the called germline gene at one end, perhaps through a read error. The V gene is TRBV7-2, the J gene TRBJ1-2; tentative D call: TRBD1 (5 bases). The CDR3 sequence is 15 residues long. The germline V gene has CDR1 SGHTA and CDR2 FQGNSA. The CDR3 loop is CASSLGAGTLYGYIF. CDR3 in DNA: TGTGCCAGCAGCCTAGGGGCAGGGACCCTCTATGGCTACATCTTC.

The gene calls are TRBV25-1 and TRBJ2-1, with TRBD1 matching over 10 bases. Unmatched junction bases numbered 16, after V lost 4 bases and J lost 1 base. Germline CDR1 reads MGHDK; CDR2 reads SYGVNS. This CDR3 is 20 amino acids long. CDR3 bases: TGTGCCAGCAGTGCCCTCCCTGGGACAGGGGATGGTATTTCCTACAATGAGCAGTTCTTC. Residues: CASSALPGTGDGISYNEQFF.

This sequence joins TRBV20-1 and TRBJ2-4; D is ambiguous. The J call is uncertain, as TRBJ2-7 better fits the DNA end. The CDR3 consists of 13 residues. In germline, CDR1 is DFQATT, CDR2 SNEGSKA (reference sequence). The CDR3 nucleotides are TGCAGTGCTAGAGACCCCTTTACCCCCGAGCAGTACTTC. This encodes CSARDPFTPEQYF.

The CDR3 bases are TGTGCCAGCAGACCGCTAGCTCCTAGCTCCTACGAGCAGTACTTC. Residues: CASRPLAPSSYEQYF. The chain uses TRBV28 and TRBJ2-7; possible D gene TRBD2, 5 bases. The germline gives CDR1 MDHEN, CDR2 SYDVKM. This CDR3 contains 15 residues. Trimming left V 6 bases short and J 0 bases short, with 15 bases between.

Only a few counts were recorded for this clonotype. In DNA, the CDR3 is TGTGCCAGCAGCTTAGCTCCATCAAGCTCCTACAATGAGCAGTTCTTC. Residues: CASSLAPSSSYNEQFF. The chain recombines TRBV7-9 with TRBJ2-1; D unresolved. The CDR3 sequence is 16 residues long. In germline, CDR1 is SEHNR, CDR2 FQNEAQ (reference sequence). V gave up 0 bases and J gave up 0 bases, with 9 bases separating them.

This clonotype was detected a few times. The chain employs TRBV27 and TRBJ2-3; TRBD2 matches at 9 bases. Germline CDR1 and CDR2: MNHEY and SMNVEV (reference sequence). The CDR3 length is 17 residues. The V segment lost 1 base and the J segment 0 bases; nucleotides outside the gene matches: 5. The CDR3 DNA sequence: TGTGCCAGCAGTTTATATGGCGGGGGGGCAAGCACAGATACGCAGTATTTT. Amino acid sequence: CASSLYGGGASTDTQYF.

This clonotype has a handful of counts. V gene TRBV6-5 combines with J gene TRBJ1-3; D gene uncertain. CDR3 length equals 15 residues. CDR1 is MNHEY, CDR2 SVGAGI, per germline. The germline V and J ends were trimmed by 6 bases and 0 bases, with 12 bases remaining between them. The CDR3 region is CASSHMLRSGNTIYF. CDR3 bases: TGTGCCAGCAGCCACATGCTTCGCTCTGGAAACACCATATATTTT.

This sequence joins TRBV20-1 and TRBJ2-5; D is unresolved. Germline CDR1 is DFQATT and CDR2 is SNEGSKA (reference sequence). The V end lost 3 bases, the J end lost 7 bases, and 15 bases lay between the germline ends. This CDR3 spans 13 amino acids. DNA for the CDR3: TGCAGTGCTAGGGTTAGGACCCTGGGGACCCAGTACTTC. Translated, it gives CSARVRTLGTQYF.

This chain links TRBV20-1 with TRBJ2-5; D uncertain. The CDR3 contains 13 residues. Looked up from germline, CDR1 is DFQATT and CDR2 is SNEGSKA (reference sequence). V was cut by 5 bases and J by 11 bases, with 21 bases left in between. CDR3 sequence (DNA): TGCAGTGCTCCCGGGCAGACCCTATTAGAGCAGTACTTC. It codes for CSAPGQTLLEQYF.

This clonotype was seen once. The rearrangement uses TRBV5-1 and TRBJ2-3; possible D gene TRBD2, 5 bases. Looked up from germline, CDR1 is SGHRS and CDR2 is YFSETQ. The CDR3 has 16 residues. V was pared by 0 bases and J by 6 bases, with 17 bases between. Written as DNA, the CDR3 is TGCGCCAGCAGCTTGGGAGGACTCCCTGGGTACGATACGCAGTATTTT. It codes for CASSLGGLPGYDTQYF.

The chain is built from TRBV28 and TRBJ1-1; D is possibly TRBD1 (5 bases). The CDR3 spans 15 residues. The V end was cut by 4 bases, the J end by 0 bases, with 12 bases between. CDR1 is MDHEN and CDR2 is SYDVKM in the germline V gene. CDR3 protein: CASSSHGAVNTEAFF. The DNA for the CDR3 is TGTGCCAGCAGTTCCCATGGGGCCGTGAACACTGAAGCTTTCTTT.

The gene calls are TRBV29-1 and TRBJ1-2; 7 bases line up with TRBD1. There are 14 residues in the CDR3. Germline loops: CDR1 SQVTM, CDR2 ANQGSEA. V gave up 7 bases and J gave up 0 bases; unmatched junction bases: 8. The CDR3 sequence: CSAGGGTANYGYTF. DNA of the CDR3: TGCAGCGCCGGGGGGGGGACAGCTAACTATGGCTACACCTTC. The entire variable domain, with the rest obtained from reference TRBV29-1 and TRBJ1-2, is as follows: SAVISQKPSRDICQRGTSLTIQCQVDSQVTMMFWYRQQPGQSLTLIATANQGSEATYESGFVIDKFPISRPNLTFSTLTVSNMSPEDSSIYLCSAGGGTANYGYTFGSGTRLTVV.

The gene calls are TRBV7-2 and TRBJ2-3; TRBD2 aligns across 7 bases. Germline loops: CDR1 SGHTA, CDR2 FQGNSA. The CDR3 spans 16 residues. The V and J ends lost 0 bases and 1 base, in that order; junction bases with no gene match: 4. CDR3 in amino acids: CASSLAAGEGTDTQYF. CDR3 nucleotide sequence: TGTGCCAGCAGCTTAGCGGCGGGAGAGGGCACAGATACGCAGTATTTT.

This chain links TRBV7-3 with TRBJ2-1; D is unclear. The CDR3 has 15 residues. CDR1 and CDR2 (germline): SGHTA, FQGTGA. Trimming stripped 4 bases from V and 5 bases from J, with 15 bases between. As DNA, the CDR3 is TGTGCCAGCAGCTCTCAAGGCCTAGATAACAATGAGCAGTTCTTC. This gives the protein CASSSQGLDNNEQFF.

This clonotype has only one observation. The chain is built from TRBV27 and TRBJ2-6; a possible D gene is TRBD2 (5 bases). Germline V gives CDR1 MNHEY, CDR2 SMNVEV (reference sequence). The V end was cut by 3 bases, the J end by 0 bases, with 18 bases between. CDR3 length: 19 amino acids. CDR3 sequence reads: CASSLGFGGGFSGANVLTF. CDR3 DNA: TGTGCCAGCAGTTTGGGGTTTGGCGGAGGCTTCTCTGGGGCCAACGTCCTGACTTTC.

The V call is TRBV11-2, the J call TRBJ2-1; TRBD1 agrees at 7 bases. The J call may be mistaken, given a closer DNA end match to TRBJ2-7. In germline, CDR1 is SGHAT, CDR2 FQNNGV. The CDR3 spans 16 residues. CDR3 loop: CASSSPVTGEYNEQYF. CDR3 DNA: TGTGCCAGCAGCTCACCCGTCACAGGGGAATACAATGAGCAGTACTTC.

This chain joins TRBV20-1 and TRBJ1-1; a weak D match, TRBD1 (5 bases). This CDR3 is 14 amino acids long. V lost 4 bases and J lost 1, with 13 bases in between. Germline CDR1 reads DFQATT; CDR2 reads SNEGSKA (reference sequence). The CDR3 region is CSAKRSGANTEAFF. The DNA for the CDR3 is TGCAGTGCTAAACGCTCCGGGGCGAACACTGAAGCTTTCTTT.

CDR3 protein: CASLGGLYNEQYF. DNA for the CDR3: TGTGCCAGCTTAGGGGGCCTTTACAATGAGCAGTACTTC. The chain is built from TRBV28 and TRBJ2-7; 7 bases agree with TRBD1. This CDR3 region has 13 residues. V shed 8 bases, J shed 7 bases, and the junction held 11 bases outside the gene matches. Germline V gene lookup returns CDR1 MDHEN and CDR2 SYDVKM.

This chain joins TRBV20-1 and TRBJ2-4, with TRBD1 as a possible D gene (5 bases). The end of the DNA fits TRBJ2-7 better, so the J call may be wrong. Germline lookup yields CDR1 DFQATT and CDR2 SNEGSKA (reference sequence). The CDR3 spans 15 residues. CDR3 nucleotide sequence: TGCAGTGCTGGATCCCCAGGCAGGGTGGTGGACGAGCAGTACTTC. It yields the protein CSAGSPGRVVDEQYF.

A single count supports this clonotype. The J gene is TRBJ2-1, the V gene TRBV20-1, with 7 positions matching TRBD1. CDR3 size: 14 residues. Germline V lookup: CDR1 DFQATT, CDR2 SNEGSKA (reference sequence). Losses at the gene ends were 2 bases for V and 8 bases for J; bases not matched to a gene: 9. The CDR3 DNA follows: TGCAGTGCTAGAAGGGCGACAGGGATTGATGAGCAGTTCTTC. It is translated as CSARRATGIDEQFF.

The chain couples TRBV9 to TRBJ1-2, with D possibly being TRBD1 (5 bases). The CDR3 spans 13 residues. The germline V and J ends were trimmed by 0 bases and 6 bases, with 9 bases remaining between them. CDR1 SGDLS and CDR2 YYNGEE come from the germline V gene. In DNA form, the CDR3 reads TGTGCCAGCAGCGTAGGGGGGGTGAATGGCTACACCTTC. This translates into CASSVGGVNGYTF.

V gene TRBV4-1 combines with J gene TRBJ1-6; D gene ambiguous. Germline CDR1 MGHRA, CDR2 YSYEKL. The CDR3 contains 13 residues. Trimming took off 1 base at V and 11 bases at J, with 9 bases between the two ends. CDR3 region: CASSQVTGTPLHF. Written as DNA, the CDR3 is TGCGCCAGCAGCCAAGTGACGGGGACACCCCTCCACTTT.

The CDR3 bases are TGTGCCAGCTCTCAGTTAGGGACCTTTAATAGCAATCAGCCCCAGCATTTT. It translates to CASSQLGTFNSNQPQHF. The genes are TRBV18 and TRBJ1-5; possibly TRBD1 for D (5 bases). Trimming left V 6 bases short and J 0 bases short, with 18 bases between. The CDR3 runs to 17 residues. Germline V gene lookup returns CDR1 KGHSH and CDR2 LQKENI.

In its sample, this clonotype was seen a few times. The rearrangement links TRBV2 to TRBJ2-7; TRBD2 matches at 7 bases. The CDR3 length is 14 residues. In germline, CDR1 is SNHLY, CDR2 FYNNEI. Trimming at V came to 6 bases and at J to 2 bases, leaving 7 bases not matched to a gene. The CDR3, as DNA: TGTGCCAGCAGCGAGACTAGCAGGACCTACGAGCAGTACTTC. It specifies CASSETSRTYEQYF. Variable domain in full (rest from reference TRBV2 and TRBJ2-7): EPEVTQTPSHQVTQMGQEVILRCVPISNHLYFYWYRQILGQKVEFLVSFYNNEISEKSEIFDDQFSVERPDGSNFTLKIRSTKLEDSAMYFCASSETSRTYEQYFGPGTRLTVT.

This clonotype was detected only a few times. This chain joins TRBV9 and TRBJ2-7; D is possibly TRBD1 (5 bases). V gave up 0 bases and J gave up 2 bases, with 9 bases separating them. CDR1 SGDLS and CDR2 YYNGEE come from the germline V gene. CDR3 length: 14 amino acids. The CDR3 sequence: CASSVEGRTYEQYF. DNA of the CDR3: TGTGCCAGCAGCGTAGAGGGGCGCACCTACGAGCAGTACTTC.

This chain uses TRBV25-1 with TRBJ2-1, with 9 bases fitting TRBD1. CDR1 is MGHDK and CDR2 is SYGVNS in the germline V gene. Trimming at V came to 0 bases and at J to 3 bases, leaving 3 bases not matched to a gene. The CDR3 loop spans 16 amino acids. The CDR3 DNA sequence: TGTGCCAGCAGTGAATATAGGACAGGGGTCTACAATGAGCAGTTCTTC. It specifies CASSEYRTGVYNEQFF. Full variable domain (remainder filled in from reference TRBV25-1 and TRBJ2-1): EADIYQTPRYLVIGTGKKITLECSQTMGHDKMYWYQQDPGMELHLIHYSYGVNSTEKGDLSSESTVSRIRTEHFPLTLESARPSHTSQYLCASSEYRTGVYNEQFFGPGTRLTVL.